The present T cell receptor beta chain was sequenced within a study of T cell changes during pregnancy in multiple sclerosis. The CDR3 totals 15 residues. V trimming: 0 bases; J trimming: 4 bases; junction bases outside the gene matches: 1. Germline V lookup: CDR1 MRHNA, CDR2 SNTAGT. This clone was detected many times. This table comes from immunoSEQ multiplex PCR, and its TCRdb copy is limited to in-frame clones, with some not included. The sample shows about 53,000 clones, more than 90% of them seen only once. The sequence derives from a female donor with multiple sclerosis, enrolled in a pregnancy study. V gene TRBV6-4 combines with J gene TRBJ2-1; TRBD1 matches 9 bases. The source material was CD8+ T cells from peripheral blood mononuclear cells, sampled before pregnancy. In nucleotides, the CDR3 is TGTGCCAGCAGTGACTCCGGGACAGGGTACAATGAGCAGTTCTTC. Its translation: CASSDSGTGYNEQFF.